The 10 T cell receptor beta chains below were found in one sample sequenced in a study of response to subunit inactivated influenza vaccine. In TCRdb, the RT-PCR reads were re-called with MiXCR into one record per CDR3 protein. The profile shows more than 600,000 distinct CDR3 sequences, 15% to 20% of them singletons. The sequenced sample was PBMCs from blood, obtained approximately 5 days after vaccination. These receptors originate from a man between 50 and 59 years old who received an inactivated influenza vaccine.

In this sample, this clonotype turned up once. The J gene is TRBJ2-1, the V gene TRBV30; 8 bases fit TRBD2. The J segment lost 4 bases and the V segment lost 3 bases, leaving 8 bases of the junction unmatched. Per germline, CDR1 GTSNPN and CDR2 SVGIG (reference sequence). This CDR3 is 15 amino acids long. The CDR3 nucleotides are TGTGCCTGGAGCCTGTCGGTAGCGGGATACAATGAGCAGTTCTTC. Its translation is CAWSLSVAGYNEQFF.

V and J are TRBV27 and TRBJ2-3, with 7 bases lining up with TRBD1. The CDR3 runs 16 residues. Germline lookup yields CDR1 MNHEY and CDR2 SMNVEV (reference sequence). V shed 2 bases, J shed 4 bases, and the junction held 9 bases outside the gene matches. The CDR3 is CASSLIRHRGADTQYF. The CDR3, as DNA: TGTGCCAGCAGTTTAATTAGGCACAGGGGAGCAGATACGCAGTATTTT.

This clonotype turned up a few times. This sequence joins TRBV29-1 and TRBJ2-5, with 14 nucleotides matching TRBD2. CDR1 is SQVTM and CDR2 is ANQGSEA in the germline V gene. The CDR3 covers 15 residues. J gave up 6 bases and V 5 bases, and 8 bases lay outside the gene matches. The CDR3 DNA reads TGCAGCGTTCAATCCGGGACTAGCGGGAGTCAGACCCAGTACTTC. This sequence encodes CSVQSGTSGSQTQYF.

DNA of the CDR3: TGCAGCGTTGAAACGGGCAGTAGCAATCAGCCCCAGCATTTT. This gives the protein CSVETGSSNQPQHF. The chain links TRBV29-1 to TRBJ1-5; D unresolved. The CDR3 runs to 14 residues. Germline lookup yields CDR1 SQVTM and CDR2 ANQGSEA. V lost 2 bases and J 0 bases, leaving 8 bases between the germline ends. The entire variable domain, with the rest obtained from reference TRBV29-1 and TRBJ1-5, is as follows: SAVISQKPSRDICQRGTSLTIQCQVDSQVTMMFWYRQQPGQSLTLIATANQGSEATYESGFVIDKFPISRPNLTFSTLTVSNMSPEDSSIYLCSVETGSSNQPQHFGDGTRLSIL.

The chain uses TRBV20-1 and TRBJ2-1; D unclear. Trimming pared 0 bases from V and 0 bases from J, leaving 9 bases between. The CDR3 has 15 residues. Germline V lookup: CDR1 DFQATT, CDR2 SNEGSKA (reference sequence). CDR3 in DNA: TGCAGTGCTAGAGATTGGGAAAGCTCCTACAATGAGCAGTTCTTC. Translating it yields CSARDWESSYNEQFF.

The rearrangement uses TRBV12-3 or TRBV12-4 and TRBJ1-6, with TRBD1 identical over 9 bases. V lost 6 bases, J lost 8 bases, and 8 bases stayed unmatched. The CDR3 has 15 residues. CDR3 nucleotides: TGTGCCAGCAGGGGGGGGACAGGGAAAGATTCACCCCTCCACTTT. Amino acids: CASRGGTGKDSPLHF.

The genes are TRBV6-1 and TRBJ1-2, with D possibly being TRBD1 (5 bases). This CDR3 contains 14 residues. Germline CDR1 reads MNHNS; CDR2 reads SASEGT. The V end lost 1 base, the J end lost 4 bases, and 10 bases lay between the germline ends. The DNA for the CDR3 is TGTGCCAGCAGTGAAGTTCAGGGAGGCTATGGCTACACCTTC. Protein sequence: CASSEVQGGYGYTF.

This clonotype has only a few counts. The chain combines TRBV9 with TRBJ2-1, with a tentative D call TRBD1 (6 bases). Germline assignment: CDR1 SGDLS and CDR2 YYNGEE. V lost 4 bases, J lost 2 bases, and 13 bases lay in between. The CDR3 is 15 residues long. The CDR3 region is CASSHTGNPYNEQFF. The CDR3 region has the DNA TGTGCCAGCAGCCACACAGGGAATCCCTACAATGAGCAGTTCTTC.

V is TRBV7-2 and J is TRBJ1-2, with D unclear. The CDR3 spans 14 residues. Germline V gene lookup returns CDR1 SGHTA and CDR2 FQGNSA. With 3 bases removed from V and 5 bases from J, the gap between germline ends came to 13 bases. The CDR3 nucleotides are TGTGCCAGCAGCTTCGCACCGGCCCCGTATGGCTACACCTTC. This codes for CASSFAPAPYGYTF.

This clonotype was picked up a small number of times. This chain connects TRBV9 to TRBJ2-2; D is uncertain. The germline V gene has CDR1 SGDLS and CDR2 YYNGEE. The V end was cut by 0 bases, the J end by 0 bases, with 9 bases between. There are 16 residues in the CDR3. This CDR3 is CASSVGNPSNTGELFF. The CDR3 coding sequence is TGTGCCAGCAGCGTAGGTAACCCCTCGAACACCGGGGAGCTGTTTTTT.